This TCR beta chain was identified during a study of T cells after yellow fever vaccination. Study conclusions and caveats: Weaker, the secondary response had a peak occurring faster, on day 5 versus 15.

By 5'RACE template switching, TCR cDNA was produced, with a universal primer site and UMIs added in the process. TCRdb re-derived calls from the 5' RACE reads in MiXCR, one entry per CDR3 protein. The sample comprises under 300,000 distinct CDR3 sequences, less than 7.5% of which are singletons, and around 1.1% rests with the top ten. In regard to this clonotype: Its antigen remains unidentified.

Trimming pared 3 bases from V and 0 bases from J, leaving 15 bases between. CDR1 and CDR2 from the germline V gene are SEHNR and FQNEAQ (reference sequence). The CDR3 sequence is 16 residues long. The chain carries TRBV7-9 and TRBJ2-7, with D perhaps matching TRBD1 (6 bases). The sample consisted of CD4+ T cells sorted from PBMCs, taken on the day of the yellow fever booster vaccination. The TCR sequence derives from a man between 25 and 39 years old who received the YFV17D yellow fever vaccine. The CDR3 loop reads CASSFPSRTVSYEQYF. The CDR3 bases are TGTGCCAGCAGCTTTCCAAGTCGGACAGTCTCCTACGAGCAGTACTTC.